One sample yielded the 5 T cell receptor beta chains listed below, sequenced in a study of T-cell memory formation after mild COVID-19. From the 5' RACE reads, TCRdb called clonotypes with MiXCR, one entry per CDR3 protein. The sample has 300,000 to 400,000 distinct CDR3 sequences, approximately 27% seen once. Sequenced input: PBMCs or a T cell subset sorted from them (not recorded which). The receptor source for this set is an adult woman who had mild COVID-19 (a few samples of this study predate the infection). Cell type and time point are not known.

This clonotype was counted a few times. The chain combines TRBV7-2 with TRBJ2-1; TRBD1 might be the D (6 bases). Deletions cut 4 bases from V and 0 bases from J, with 13 bases between. This CDR3 spans 16 amino acids. Germline-derived CDR1 and CDR2 are SGHTA and FQGNSA. The CDR3: CASSSSGALSYNEQFF. The DNA of the CDR3 is TGTGCCAGCAGCTCGTCAGGGGCCCTCTCCTACAATGAGCAGTTCTTC.

This clonotype was counted only a few times. The chain recombines TRBV29-1 with TRBJ2-3; D is possibly TRBD2 (6 bases). The CDR3 runs 15 residues. CDR1 SQVTM and CDR2 ANQGSEA come from the germline V gene. V gave up 0 bases and J gave up 6 bases, with 16 bases separating them. CDR3 nucleotides: TGCAGCGTTGAAGATGGTCTGGAGGGATTTGATACGCAGTATTTT. It specifies CSVEDGLEGFDTQYF.

This clonotype was detected once. This chain joins TRBV3-1 and TRBJ2-2, with TRBD1 as a possible D gene (6 bases). The germline gives CDR1 LGHDT, CDR2 YNNKEL (reference sequence). V was cut by 6 bases and J by 1 base, with 9 bases left in between. The CDR3 is 14 residues long. CDR3 amino acids: CASRWGLNTGELFF. As DNA, the CDR3 is TGTGCCAGCAGATGGGGGCTGAACACCGGGGAGCTGTTTTTT. Filled out from reference TRBV3-1 and TRBJ2-2, the complete variable domain reads DTAVSQTPKYLVTQMGNDKSIKCEQNLGHDTMYWYKQDSKKFLKIMFSYNNKELIINETVPNRFSPKSPDKAHLNLHINSLELGDSAVYFCASRWGLNTGELFFGEGSRLTVL.

The gene calls are TRBV5-1 and TRBJ2-7; D gene ambiguous. V was shortened by 4 bases and J by 3 bases, with 8 bases between the two germline ends. Germline values: CDR1 SGHRS, CDR2 YFSETQ. The CDR3 has 12 amino acids. The CDR3 loop is CASSQSNYEQYF. Here the CDR3 DNA reads TGCGCCAGCAGCCAATCGAACTACGAGCAGTACTTC.

The chain is built from TRBV12-3 or TRBV12-4 and TRBJ2-5; 8 nucleotides align to TRBD1. CDR3 size: 19 residues. The V gene end was trimmed by 3 bases and the J gene end by 5 bases; junction bases not matched to a gene: 20. CDR3 sequence reads: CASSLIWVAGGTKGETQYF. DNA for the CDR3: TGTGCCAGCAGTTTGATTTGGGTTGCAGGGGGCACGAAGGGGGAGACCCAGTACTTC.